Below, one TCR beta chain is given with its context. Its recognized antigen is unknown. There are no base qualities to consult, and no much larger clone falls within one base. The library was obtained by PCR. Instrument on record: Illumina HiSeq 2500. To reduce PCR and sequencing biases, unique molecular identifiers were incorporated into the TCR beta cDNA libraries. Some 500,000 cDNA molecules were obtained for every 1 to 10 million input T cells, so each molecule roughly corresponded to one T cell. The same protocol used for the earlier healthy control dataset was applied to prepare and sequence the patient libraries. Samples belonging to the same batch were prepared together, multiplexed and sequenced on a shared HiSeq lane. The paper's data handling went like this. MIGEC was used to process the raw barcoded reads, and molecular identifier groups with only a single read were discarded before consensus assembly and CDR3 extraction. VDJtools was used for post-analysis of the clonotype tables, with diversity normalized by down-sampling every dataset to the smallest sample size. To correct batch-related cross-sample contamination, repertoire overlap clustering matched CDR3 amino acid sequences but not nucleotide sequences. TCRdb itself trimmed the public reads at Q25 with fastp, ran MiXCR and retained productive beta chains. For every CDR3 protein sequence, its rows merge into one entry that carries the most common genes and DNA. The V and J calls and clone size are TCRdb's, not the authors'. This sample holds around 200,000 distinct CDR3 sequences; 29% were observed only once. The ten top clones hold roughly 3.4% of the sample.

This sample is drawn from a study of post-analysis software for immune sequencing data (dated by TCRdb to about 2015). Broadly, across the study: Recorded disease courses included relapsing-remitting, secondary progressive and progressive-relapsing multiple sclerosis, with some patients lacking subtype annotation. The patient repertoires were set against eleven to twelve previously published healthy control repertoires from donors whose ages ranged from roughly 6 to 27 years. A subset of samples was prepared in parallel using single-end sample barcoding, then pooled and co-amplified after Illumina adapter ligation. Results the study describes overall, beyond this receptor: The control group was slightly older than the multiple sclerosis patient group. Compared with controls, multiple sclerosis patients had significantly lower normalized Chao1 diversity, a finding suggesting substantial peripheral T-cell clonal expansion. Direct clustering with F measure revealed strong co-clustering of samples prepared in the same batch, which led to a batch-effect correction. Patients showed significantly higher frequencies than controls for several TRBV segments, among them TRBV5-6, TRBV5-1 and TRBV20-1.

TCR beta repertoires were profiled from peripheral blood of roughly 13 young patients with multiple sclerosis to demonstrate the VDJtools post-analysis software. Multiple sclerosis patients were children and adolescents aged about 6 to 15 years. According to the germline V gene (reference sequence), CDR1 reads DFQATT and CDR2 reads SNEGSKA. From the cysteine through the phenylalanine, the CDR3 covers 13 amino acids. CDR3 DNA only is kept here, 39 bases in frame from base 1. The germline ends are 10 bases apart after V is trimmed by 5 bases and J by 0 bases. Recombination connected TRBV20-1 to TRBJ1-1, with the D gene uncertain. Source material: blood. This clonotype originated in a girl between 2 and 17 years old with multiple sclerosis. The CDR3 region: CSAGRQMNTEAFF. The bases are TGCAGTGCTGGACGACAAATGAACACTGAAGCTTTCTTT.